The 18 T cell receptor beta chains given below trace back to one sample, sequenced in a study of blood T cell repertoires in COVID-19. This table comes from immunoSEQ multiplex PCR, and its TCRdb copy is limited to in-frame clones, with some not included. The sample lists fewer than 350,000 clones; 80% to 90% were seen once. Sample: PBMCs or T cells enriched from blood (not recorded which). The receptors shown here come from a woman aged 40 to 50 with acute COVID-19.

The V and J genes are TRBV19 and TRBJ2-7; a possible D gene is TRBD1 (5 bases). This CDR3 contains 14 residues. V was pared by 3 bases and J by 5 bases, with 14 bases between. Germline V lookup: CDR1 LNHDA, CDR2 SQIVND (reference sequence). CDR3 sequence: CASSIPRESHEQYF. In nucleotides, the CDR3 is TGTGCCAGTAGTATCCCCAGGGAAAGTCACGAGCAGTACTTC.

V and J are TRBV7-9 and TRBJ1-1; 9 bases match TRBD1. Germline V gives CDR1 SEHNR, CDR2 FQNEAQ (reference sequence). This CDR3 has 15 residues. The ends lost 5 bases at V and 5 bases at J; junction bases unmatched: 9. This CDR3 is CASSDAGTGNTEAFF. CDR3 DNA: TGTGCCAGCAGCGACGCCGGGACAGGGAATACTGAAGCTTTCTTT.

V usage is TRBV7-6 and J usage is TRBJ2-3; 8 nucleotides agree with TRBD2. J lost 1 base, V lost 0 bases, and 3 bases had no gene match. Germline V gene lookup returns CDR1 SGHVS and CDR2 FNYEAQ. The CDR3 runs to 16 residues. DNA for the CDR3: TGTGCCAGCAGCTTAGCTAGCGGGACGGGCACAGATACGCAGTATTTT. This encodes CASSLASGTGTDTQYF.

The chain links TRBV11-2 to TRBJ2-1; 8 bases align to TRBD1. CDR1 SGHAT and CDR2 FQNNGV come from the germline V gene. V dropped 5 bases and J dropped 4; count of bases not matched to a gene: 7. The CDR3 contains 15 residues. The CDR3 DNA sequence: TGTGCCAGCAGCGCGTCCAGGGGGCAGTACAATGAGCAGTTCTTC. Translated, it gives CASSASRGQYNEQFF.

This clone has just one count. The rearrangement uses TRBV24-1 and TRBJ1-5, with 8 bases aligning to TRBD1. V shed 4 bases, J shed 0 bases, and the junction held 4 bases outside the gene matches. CDR1 and CDR2 (germline): KGHDR, SFDVKD. CDR3 length: 16 amino acids. The DNA of the CDR3 is TGTGCCACCAGTGAAGCAGGGGGCTTTAGCAATCAGCCCCAGCATTTT. This gives the protein CATSEAGGFSNQPQHF.

The CDR3 spells CASSFQENTEAFF. In nucleotides, the CDR3 is TGCGCCAGCAGCTTTCAGGAGAACACTGAAGCTTTCTTT. This chain connects TRBV5-1 to TRBJ1-1; unclear D gene. Germline-derived CDR1 and CDR2 are SGHRS and YFSETQ. Deletions cut 2 bases from V and 1 base from J, with 6 bases between. The CDR3 has 13 residues. Together with reference TRBV5-1 and TRBJ1-1, the CDR3 gives the full variable domain: KAGVTQTPRYLIKTRGQQVTLSCSPISGHRSVSWYQQTPGQGLQFLFEYFSETQRNKGNFPGRFSGRQFSNSRSEMNVSTLELGDSALYLCASSFQENTEAFFGQGTRLTVV.

For the CDR3, the DNA is TGTGCCAGCAGCCAACGGGACAGGGGGAACTATGGCTACACCTTC. It specifies CASSQRDRGNYGYTF. The chain recombines TRBV3-1 (or the pseudogene TRBV3-2) with TRBJ1-2, with 11 bases identical to TRBD1. Trimming removed 2 bases from V and 2 bases from J; junction bases left unmatched: 1. Germline values: CDR1 LGHDT, CDR2 YNNKEL (reference sequence). The CDR3 covers 15 residues.

The chain recombines TRBV10-3 with TRBJ1-3, with 8 positions matching TRBD1. CDR3 size: 13 residues. CDR1 and CDR2 (germline): ENHRY, SYGVKD. V lost 8 bases, J lost 3 bases, and 3 bases stayed unmatched. The CDR3 loop is CAIQGQVGNTIYF. As DNA, the CDR3 is TGTGCCATCCAGGGACAGGTTGGAAACACCATATATTTT.

This chain links TRBV28 with TRBJ1-2, with TRBD1 identical over 8 bases. Per the germline V gene, CDR1 is MDHEN and CDR2 is SYDVKM. The length of the CDR3 is 13 residues. This chain's CDR3 is CATPQQGGYGYTF. In DNA form, the CDR3 reads TGTGCGACCCCCCAACAGGGGGGGTATGGCTACACCTTC.

The table lists this clone with a few counts. The chain links TRBV4-2 to TRBJ1-1, with 7 nucleotides matching TRBD1. Germline assignment: CDR1 LGHNA and CDR2 YNFKEQ. The CDR3 covers 18 residues. V was pared by 0 bases and J by 4 bases, with 14 bases of the junction left unmatched. CDR3 nucleotides: TGTGCCAGCAGCCAAGAGTCACACAAGACAGGGCTTCCCACTGAAGCTTTCTTT. This gives the protein CASSQESHKTGLPTEAFF.

The V call is TRBV11-1, the J call TRBJ2-5; D remains unclear. The germline CDR1 and CDR2 sequences are SGHAT and FQDESV (reference sequence). The germline V and J ends were trimmed by 2 bases and 2 bases, with 12 bases remaining between them. This CDR3 has 15 residues. CDR3 DNA: TGTGCCAGCAGCTTAAGGCGGATGGGTCAAGAGACCCAGTACTTC. It encodes CASSLRRMGQETQYF.

The chain recombines TRBV6-5 with TRBJ1-1, with D maybe TRBD1 (6 bases). Deletions cut 8 bases from V and 3 bases from J, with 19 bases between. The length of the CDR3 is 15 residues. CDR1 and CDR2 from the germline V gene are MNHEY and SVGAGI. The CDR3 DNA follows: TGTGCCAGCGGGAGGGGGGCAATAGGGGACACTGAAGCTTTCTTT. It is translated as CASGRGAIGDTEAFF.

J is TRBJ1-4 and V is TRBV12-3 or TRBV12-4; 7 nucleotides line up with TRBD1. This CDR3 has 12 residues. The trim removed 4 bases at V and 14 bases at J, leaving 7 bases unmatched. CDR3 protein: CASSSDRDSLFF. Written as DNA, the CDR3 is TGTGCCAGCAGTTCAGACAGGGATTCGCTGTTTTTT.

The chain employs TRBV5-1 and TRBJ2-5; possible D gene TRBD1, 5 bases. This CDR3 contains 15 residues. The germline CDR1 and CDR2 sequences are SGHRS and YFSETQ. The V end was cut by 0 bases, the J end by 1 base, with 10 bases between. Written as DNA, the CDR3 is TGCGCCAGCAGCTTGGGGGGCCCGGGCCAAGAGACCCAGTACTTC. As protein: CASSLGGPGQETQYF.

The V call is TRBV5-6, the J call TRBJ2-7; D might be TRBD2 (6 bases). This CDR3 contains 16 residues. V lost 0 bases to trimming and J lost 0 bases, with 13 bases between them. Germline V gives CDR1 SGHDT, CDR2 YYEEEE. Here the CDR3 reads CASSLESGAGSYEQYF. CDR3 DNA sequence: TGTGCCAGCAGCTTGGAATCAGGAGCGGGCTCCTACGAGCAGTACTTC.

The chain carries TRBV11-2 and TRBJ2-7; weak D call: TRBD2 (6 bases). Germline lookup yields CDR1 SGHAT and CDR2 FQNNGV. V dropped 7 bases and J dropped 7 bases, with 20 bases sitting between them. The CDR3 is 14 residues long. CDR3 region: CASTLGGVAWEQYF. The CDR3 coding sequence is TGTGCCAGCACCCTGGGGGGTGTGGCGTGGGAGCAGTACTTC.

V usage is TRBV21-1 and J usage is TRBJ2-5; the DNA was not used to check the table's D call, TRBD1. TRBV21-1 is recorded as a pseudogene. This CDR3 is built from 18 residues. The CDR3 protein is CASSKCQVSRGEGETQYF. The CDR3 DNA is TGTGCCAGCAGCAAGTGTCAGGTGTCCAGGGGGGAAGGGGAGACCCAGTACTTC.

The V call is TRBV19, the J call TRBJ2-5; 8 bases agree with TRBD1. CDR3 size: 15 residues. V was pared by 6 bases and J by 1 base, with 7 bases of the junction left unmatched. In germline, CDR1 is LNHDA, CDR2 SQIVND (reference sequence). The CDR3 loop is CASSYRTGRQETQYF. In DNA form, the CDR3 reads TGTGCCAGTAGCTATCGGACAGGGCGCCAAGAGACCCAGTACTTC.